This T cell receptor beta chain comes out of a study of control samples from healthy donors and cancer patients. The table lists this clone with a count of one. Germline CDR1 and CDR2: SEHNR and FQNEAQ (reference sequence). The CDR3 runs to 13 residues. V shed 1 base and J shed 3 bases, with 7 bases lying between them. The table came from immunoSEQ multiplex PCR; TCRdb's copy has only in-frame clones and leaves some out. Of around 45,000 clones listed, roughly three quarters are singletons. The sequenced material came from formalin-fixed, paraffin-embedded tissue. The chain uses TRBV7-9 and TRBJ2-7; D remains unclear. The TCR sequence derives from a male donor with melanoma. This CDR3 is CASSLGAVYEQYF. The CDR3 DNA is TGTGCCAGCAGCTTAGGGGCCGTCTACGAGCAGTACTTC.